These T cell receptor beta chains were read from a single sample in a study of blood T cell repertoires in COVID-19. Profiling relied on immunoSEQ multiplex PCR, and the TCRdb table lists in-frame clones only, not all of them. This sample has about 79,000 clones, with roughly 90% found just once. Sequencing was carried out using peripheral blood. Receptor source: a man in his sixties or seventies with active or convalescent COVID-19. Each CDR3 is given with its conserved first and last residue. The D gene is left open where the match is weak. The listing skips clone size in some rows; elsewhere it reads once, few, many or a size class.

.	TRBV6-5	.	TRBJ2-7	TGTGCCAGCAGAGGACAGATCACCTACGAGCAGTACTTC	CASRGQITYEQYF
.	TRBV28	.	TRBJ1-1	TGTGCCAGCAGTTTGGAACAGCTGAACACTGAAGCTTTCTTT	CASSLEQLNTEAFF
.	TRBV7-2	.	TRBJ1-1	TGTGCCAGCAGCGTGGACTTGGCAGGTCTTTTTGAAGCTTTCTTT	CASSVDLAGLFEAFF
.	TRBV5-4	.	TRBJ2-7	TGTGCCAGCAGCTCTCCTAGCGCCTCCGGGGAGGACGAGCAGTACTTC	CASSSPSASGEDEQYF
.	TRBV7-9	.	TRBJ1-2	TGTGCCAGCAGCTTCGGGTATGGCTACACCTTC	CASSFGYGYTF
.	TRBV30	.	TRBJ2-7	TGTGCCTGGAGTACCCGGACAGACTATTTATACGAGCAGTACTTC	CAWSTRTDYLYEQYF
.	TRBV15	.	TRBJ1-5	TGTGCCACCGGGGGCACCGGCAATCAGCCCCAGCATTTT	CATGGTGNQPQHF
.	TRBV10-3	TRBD1	TRBJ1-2	TGTGCCATCACCGGGGACAGGGTGGGTGGCTACACCTTC	CAITGDRVGGYTF
.	TRBV5-6	TRBD1	TRBJ1-2	TGTGCCAGCAGCTTGTACAGGGGGAGCTATGGCTACACCTTC	CASSLYRGSYGYTF
.	TRBV28	.	TRBJ1-2	TGTGCCAGCAGTGAGCATTCCTATGGCTACACCTTC	CASSEHSYGYTF
.	TRBV30	.	TRBJ2-1	TGTGCCTGGAGTCGCACCTTAGCTGGTGAGCAGTTCTTC	CAWSRTLAGEQFF
.	TRBV20-1	TRBD2	TRBJ2-1	TGCAGTGCTAGTAAGGGGACTAGCGGGACCTACAATGAGCAGTTCTTC	CSASKGTSGTYNEQFF
.	TRBV29-1	TRBD1	TRBJ1-4	TGCAGCGTTGGCCGGGGGACAGCTAATGAAAAACTGTTTTTT	CSVGRGTANEKLFF
once	TRBV5-1	.	TRBJ1-2	TGCGCCAGCAGCTTGGAGGGACAAGGTTTCAGCTACACCTTC	CASSLEGQGFSYTF
.	TRBV28	TRBD1	TRBJ1-2	TGTGCCAGCTCAGTGACAGGGATCCTGGTCTACACCTTC	CASSVTGILVYTF
.	TRBV5-1	TRBD2	TRBJ2-3	TGCGCCAGCAGATCAGGACCTAGCGGGAGTGATACGCAGTATTTT	CASRSGPSGSDTQYF
.	TRBV6-5	.	TRBJ1-1	TGTGCCAGCAGTTACTCGGGGTTCCGTCAGGGCACTGAAGCTTTCTTT	CASSYSGFRQGTEAFF
.	TRBV27	TRBD1	TRBJ2-7	TGTGCCAGCAGTTTATCGACCCCCGGGACAGGGGTTGAGCAGTACTTC	CASSLSTPGTGVEQYF
once	TRBV5-8	TRBD1	TRBJ1-5	TGTGCCAGCAGCTTGGAAGGGGGCGCAGGGCAGCCCCAGCATTTT	CASSLEGGAGQPQHF
.	TRBV7-3	TRBD2	TRBJ2-1	TGTGCCAGCAGCTTGGGGACTAGCGGGAGAAGATTGGGTGGTGAGCAGTTCTTC	CASSLGTSGRRLGGEQFF
.	TRBV5-1	.	TRBJ2-5	TGCGCCAGCAGCTTGGCGTTAAGCGGAGAGACCCAGTACTTC	CASSLALSGETQYF
.	TRBV11-2	TRBD2	TRBJ2-7	TGTGCCAGCAGCCCAGGGACTAGCGGGAGGCCCTCCCACGAGCAGTACTTC	CASSPGTSGRPSHEQYF
.	TRBV7-2	.	TRBJ1-5	TGTGCCAGCAGCCCCCTCCTAGATCAGCCCCAGCATTTT	CASSPLLDQPQHF
.	TRBV28	.	TRBJ2-7	TGTGCCAGCAGCTCGGGGACCTACGAGCAGTACTTC	CASSSGTYEQYF
.	TRBV19	.	TRBJ1-2	TGTGCCAGCCGGGACAACTCTAACTATGGCTACACCTTC	CASRDNSNYGYTF
.	TRBV3-1/TRBV3-2	TRBD1	TRBJ2-7	TGTGCCAGCAGCCAAGCAAGGACAGGGTGGCCTTACGAGCAGTACTTC	CASSQARTGWPYEQYF
.	TRBV19	.	TRBJ2-5	TGTGCCAGTAGTATAGTTGGGGCGGTGGAGACCCAGTACTTC	CASSIVGAVETQYF
.	TRBV19	.	TRBJ2-3	TGTGCCAGTAGTATAGGGGGAGCCACCACAGATACGCAGTATTTT	CASSIGGATTDTQYF
.	TRBV28	.	TRBJ2-7	TGTGCCAGCAGTTTGACGACAGGTTACTCCTACGAGCAGTACTTC	CASSLTTGYSYEQYF
.	TRBV30	.	TRBJ1-3	TGTGCCTGGAGTCGACGGACAAACTCTGGAAACACCATATATTTT	CAWSRRTNSGNTIYF
.	TRBV5-1	.	TRBJ1-6	TGCGCCAGCAGCTTGGCAGGCGGGACTGTCAGCTCCTATAATTCACCCCTCCACTTT	CASSLAGGTVSSYNSPLHF
.	TRBV7-9	TRBD2	TRBJ2-1	TGTGCCAGCTTAGGGACTAGCCGCAATGAGCAGTTCTTC	CASLGTSRNEQFF
.	TRBV18	.	TRBJ2-5	TGTGCCAGCTCACCTACGCCTCAGGGACAAGAGACCCAGTACTTC	CASSPTPQGQETQYF
.	TRBV9	TRBD2	TRBJ2-7	TGTGCCAGCAGCGTAGAGCCTAGCGGCTACGAGCAGTACTTC	CASSVEPSGYEQYF
once	TRBV12-3/TRBV12-4	.	TRBJ2-7	TGTGCCAGCAGTTTATGGGCCCCCTACGAGCAGTACTTC	CASSLWAPYEQYF
.	TRBV5-1	.	TRBJ1-4	TGCGCCAGCAGCTTGGGCGGTACTTACCGGGAAAAACTGTTTTTT	CASSLGGTYREKLFF
.	TRBV4-2	.	TRBJ1-1	TGTGCCAGCAGCCAAGAAGGCAGGGGAATCAGGGAAGCTTTCTTT	CASSQEGRGIREAFF
few	TRBV30	.	TRBJ1-1	TGTGCCTGGAGTCTACGAACAGGGAACACTGAAGCTTTCTTT	CAWSLRTGNTEAFF
.	TRBV7-3	TRBD2	TRBJ2-1	TGTGCCAGCAGCCTAGCGGGAGGGTACAATGAGCAGTTCTTC	CASSLAGGYNEQFF
.	TRBV18	TRBD1	TRBJ1-1	TGTGCCAGCTCACCGGACAGGGGTCGGAGCACTGAAGCTTTCTTT	CASSPDRGRSTEAFF
once	TRBV18	.	TRBJ1-5	TGTGCCAGCTCACCACCGGGGGGTGATCAGCCCCAGCATTTT	CASSPPGGDQPQHF
.	TRBV21-1	.	TRBJ2-7	TGTGCCAGCAGCATGGGACTAGCGGGGGACTACGAGCAGTACTTC	CASSMGLAGDYEQYF